This passage covers 29 T cell receptor beta chains from one sample sequenced in a study of T cells after yellow fever vaccination (dated by TCRdb to the late 2010s). In light of the paper, this sample's treatment or condition label describes: live attenuated yellow fever vaccine strain. The library was built by means of 5' RACE. The listed sequencing device is Illumina HiSeq 2500. TCRdb reprocessing: public reads trimmed at Q25 with fastp, clones called with MiXCR, in-frame beta chains kept. Rows merge per CDR3 protein into single entries with the most common DNA and genes. This sample has about 350,000 distinct CDR3 sequences in its table, and around a tenth of those were observed once. Around 20% of the sample is in the top ten clones. Sequencing was performed on PBMCs, taken on the day of the first yellow fever vaccination. The origin of the receptors is a man aged 18-30 years who received the YFV17D yellow fever vaccine.

V is TRBV25-1 and J is TRBJ2-7; tentatively, D is TRBD1 (6 bases). In germline, CDR1 is MGHDK, CDR2 SYGVNS. V lost 4 bases and J 3 bases, leaving 13 bases between the germline ends. The CDR3 covers 14 residues. For the CDR3, the DNA is TGTGCCAGCAGTGGAGGGGGAGTAAACTACGAGCAGTACTTC. It is translated as CASSGGGVNYEQYF.

CDR3 nucleotides: TGTGCCAGCAGGGGTGGAGTAAGTGTTCAAACAGATACGCAGTATTTT. Translating it yields CASRGGVSVQTDTQYF. The chain employs TRBV27 and TRBJ2-3; no firm D call. Looked up from germline, CDR1 is MNHEY and CDR2 is SMNVEV (reference sequence). The CDR3 runs 16 residues. V gave up 6 bases and J gave up 3 bases, with 19 bases separating them.

This clonotype occurred a few times. The genes are TRBV7-3 and TRBJ1-1; a possible D gene is TRBD1 (5 bases). The ends were cut back, 5 bases at V and 0 bases at J, with 19 bases in the middle. CDR3 size: 17 residues. Germline CDR1 and CDR2: SGHTA and FQGTGA. In DNA, the CDR3 is TGTGCCAGCAGCCCTTCGGGGGGACCGAGAGTGAACACTGAAGCTTTCTTT. It translates to CASSPSGGPRVNTEAFF.

This clonotype was counted many times. The CDR3 DNA is TGCAGCGTTGAGTTTTCGACCAGGAACTATGGCTACACCTTC. Encoded protein: CSVEFSTRNYGYTF. The chain couples TRBV29-1 to TRBJ1-2; unclear D gene. Germline lookup yields CDR1 SQVTM and CDR2 ANQGSEA. Trimming removed 3 bases at V and 2 bases at J, with 13 bases between. This CDR3 has 14 residues.

This clonotype was observed a handful of times. CDR3 sequence: CASSLAAIGLETQYF. CDR3 DNA: TGTGCCAGCAGTTTGGCAGCAATAGGATTGGAGACCCAGTACTTC. The J gene is TRBJ2-5, the V gene TRBV12-3 or TRBV12-4; no definite D call. This CDR3 has 15 residues. Trimming removed 3 bases at V and 5 bases at J, with 16 bases between.

This clonotype was counted many times. The chain recombines TRBV6-2 or TRBV6-3 with TRBJ2-7; D remains ambiguous. V was clipped by 0 bases and J by 1 base, with 7 bases between them. The CDR3 loop spans 14 amino acids. Germline CDR1 is MNHEY and CDR2 is SVGEGT. The chain's CDR3 is CASSYSTVSYEQYF. The CDR3 DNA is TGTGCCAGCAGTTACTCGACGGTTTCCTACGAGCAGTACTTC.

This clonotype was picked up a small number of times. The rearrangement links TRBV6-5 to TRBJ2-5; D might be TRBD1 (6 bases). The CDR3 loop spans 13 amino acids. Trimming stripped 6 bases from V and 4 bases from J, with 12 bases between. The V gene's germline CDR1 is MNHEY and CDR2 SVGAGI. The CDR3 loop reads CASRAQGRETQYF. The CDR3 nucleotides are TGTGCCAGCAGGGCCCAGGGGAGAGAGACCCAGTACTTC.

This clonotype has a count of ten or more. The chain couples TRBV14 to TRBJ2-5; D is unresolved. From germline, CDR1 is SGHDN and CDR2 FVKESK. V was trimmed by 1 base and J by 7 bases, leaving 7 bases between them. The CDR3 has 12 amino acids. CDR3 loop: CASSQGARTQYF. The CDR3 DNA sequence: TGTGCCAGCAGCCAAGGAGCTCGGACCCAGTACTTC.

The CDR3 here is CASGLPGTGSTDTQYF. The CDR3 bases are TGTGCCAGCGGCCTCCCGGGGACAGGAAGCACAGATACGCAGTATTTT. The chain recombines TRBV5-5 with TRBJ2-3; 8 nucleotides line up with TRBD1. This CDR3 is built from 16 residues. Germline V lookup: CDR1 SGHKS, CDR2 YYEKEE (reference sequence). Unmatched junction bases numbered 10, after V lost 7 bases and J lost 0 bases.

This clonotype has at least ten counts. CDR3 DNA sequence: TGTGCCATCAGTGAGTCGTGGGGCGGGGGGCCTAATGAGCAGTTCTTC. As protein: CAISESWGGGPNEQFF. The chain joins TRBV10-3 to TRBJ2-1; 8 bases agree with TRBD2. Germline V gene data show CDR1 as ENHRY and CDR2 as SYGVKD. This CDR3 has 16 residues. The junction had 8 bases not matched to a gene; V was cut back by 0 bases and J by 7 bases.

The rearrangement links TRBV19 to TRBJ2-1; D is uncertain. V was cut by 6 bases and J by 6 bases, with 12 bases left in between. Germline CDR1 is LNHDA and CDR2 is SQIVND (reference sequence). This CDR3 is built from 13 residues. The CDR3 sequence is CASSPTPGNEQFF. In DNA, the CDR3 is TGTGCCAGTAGCCCCACCCCAGGCAATGAGCAGTTCTTC.

CDR3 bases: TGTGCCACGAAAAAGGAGGCTTTACAATACACAGATACGCAGTATTTT. It specifies CATKKEALQYTDTQYF. The chain has TRBV19 and TRBJ2-3; a weak D match, TRBD2 (5 bases). This CDR3 has 16 residues. The V end lost 10 bases, the J end lost 2 bases, and 22 bases lay between the germline ends. Germline-derived CDR1 and CDR2 are LNHDA and SQIVND (reference sequence).

In this sample, this clonotype turned up once. This chain joins TRBV12-3 or TRBV12-4 and TRBJ1-1, with D maybe TRBD1 (5 bases). Trimming pared 10 bases from V and 1 base from J, leaving 16 bases between. The CDR3 has 14 residues. CDR3 protein: CATRLGPQNTEAFF. The DNA for the CDR3 is TGTGCCACCCGTTTGGGGCCCCAGAACACTGAAGCTTTCTTT.

This clonotype came up many times. The V and J genes are TRBV20-1 and TRBJ2-3; possible D gene TRBD1, 6 bases. Germline values: CDR1 DFQATT, CDR2 SNEGSKA (reference sequence). The CDR3 sequence is 15 residues long. V lost 0 bases and J lost 2, with 12 bases in between. CDR3 nucleotide sequence: TGCAGTGCTAGAGACCCGAGGGGGTACACAGATACGCAGTATTTT. Its translation is CSARDPRGYTDTQYF.

A few counts support this clonotype. V and J are TRBV19 and TRBJ2-3; TRBD2 matches 10 bases. V gave up 6 bases and J gave up 5 bases; unmatched junction bases: 5. Germline CDR1 LNHDA, CDR2 SQIVND (reference sequence). The CDR3 sequence is 14 residues long. The CDR3 DNA follows: TGTGCCAGTAGCACAGCGGGGGGGGGAGATACGCAGTATTTT. Translating gives CASSTAGGGDTQYF.

The chain carries TRBV30 and TRBJ2-6; a possible D gene is TRBD2 (5 bases). The V and J ends lost 1 base and 4 bases respectively, with 8 bases between them. The length of the CDR3 is 14 residues. CDR1 and CDR2 from the germline V gene are GTSNPN and SVGIG (reference sequence). For the CDR3, the DNA is TGTGCCTGGAGTGCCCCGGGGGGGGCCAACGTCCTGACTTTC. Its translation: CAWSAPGGANVLTF.

This chain links TRBV27 with TRBJ2-1, with D perhaps TRBD2 (5 bases). CDR1 MNHEY and CDR2 SMNVEV come from the germline V gene (reference sequence). V lost 0 bases and J 0 bases, leaving 12 bases between the germline ends. This CDR3 spans 17 amino acids. CDR3 residues: CASSLSQRSSSYNEQFF. The CDR3 DNA is TGTGCCAGCAGTTTATCTCAGCGGAGTAGCTCCTACAATGAGCAGTTCTTC.

In its sample, this clonotype was seen once. The chain uses TRBV27 and TRBJ1-4; D uncertain. Germline CDR1 and CDR2: MNHEY and SMNVEV (reference sequence). Trimming removed 0 bases at V and 7 bases at J, with 12 bases between. This CDR3 region has 15 residues. CDR3 DNA: TGTGCCAGCAGTTTATCGCAAGCATTCGGTGAAAAACTGTTTTTT. As protein: CASSLSQAFGEKLFF.

This clonotype has just a few counts. J is TRBJ2-5 and V is TRBV20-1, with D tentatively TRBD2 (5 bases). The CDR3 sequence is 16 residues long. Germline V gives CDR1 DFQATT, CDR2 SNEGSKA (reference sequence). V was shortened by 0 bases and J by 2 bases, with 16 bases between the two germline ends. The CDR3 DNA sequence: TGCAGTGCTAGAGATAGGACTTTCTACCAACAAGAGACCCAGTACTTC. It yields the protein CSARDRTFYQQETQYF.

Ten or more counts support this clonotype. This chain joins TRBV5-1 and TRBJ2-5, with unresolved D. V dropped 1 base and J dropped 2 bases, with 12 bases sitting between them. This CDR3 comprises 15 residues. The germline CDR1 and CDR2 sequences are SGHRS and YFSETQ. The CDR3 DNA reads as TGCGCCAGCAGCTTGCAGGCAGCACCTCAAGAGACCCAGTACTTC. Translation gives CASSLQAAPQETQYF.

This clonotype was counted many times. CDR3 region: CASSYNRDTQYF. The CDR3 DNA reads as TGTGCCAGCAGTTACAATAGGGATACGCAGTATTTT. J is TRBJ2-3 and V is TRBV6-5; D call uncertain. The CDR3 length is 12 residues. V lost 2 bases and J lost 6, with 6 bases in between. Per germline, CDR1 MNHEY and CDR2 SVGAGI.

The table lists this clonotype with a few counts. The rearrangement uses TRBV12-3 or TRBV12-4 and TRBJ2-2; possible D gene TRBD2, 5 bases. V lost 8 bases, J lost 6 bases, and 19 bases lay in between. The CDR3 is 15 amino acids. In DNA form, the CDR3 reads TGTGCCAGCGTGGGCCCCGGGGTTCAGTCCGGGGAGCTGTTTTTT. The encoded protein is CASVGPGVQSGELFF.

This clonotype was observed a few times. The chain is built from TRBV7-9 and TRBJ2-1; 8 bases agree with TRBD2. V lost 2 bases and J lost 3; bases outside the gene matches: 6. Germline-derived CDR1 and CDR2 are SEHNR and FQNEAQ (reference sequence). This CDR3 is 16 amino acids long. CDR3 loop: CASSLRGLVIYNEQFF. CDR3 in DNA: TGTGCCAGCAGCTTAAGGGGACTAGTGATCTACAATGAGCAGTTCTTC.

In this sample, this clonotype turned up once. V usage is TRBV11-2 and J usage is TRBJ2-3; no clear D. The V gene lost 5 bases and the J gene lost 14 bases, with 17 bases spanning the gap. Per the germline V gene, CDR1 is SGHAT and CDR2 is FQNNGV. The CDR3 runs 12 residues. In DNA, the CDR3 is TGTGCCAGCAGCAGGACCGCTAAGGATCCGTATTTT. The encoded protein is CASSRTAKDPYF.

This rearrangement joins TRBV25-1 to TRBJ2-5; TRBD2 aligns across 15 bases. The CDR3 totals 18 residues. The germline CDR1 and CDR2 sequences are MGHDK and SYGVNS. The trim removed 1 base at V and 5 bases at J, leaving 8 bases unmatched. The DNA for the CDR3 is TGTGCCAGCAGTGAATCGAAGGGACTAGCGGGGGGAGATGAGACCCAGTACTTC. Encoded protein: CASSESKGLAGGDETQYF.

This clonotype was observed a few times. V gene TRBV7-9 combines with J gene TRBJ1-1; TRBD1 might be the D (6 bases). Trimming pared 4 bases from V and 5 bases from J, leaving 8 bases between. The CDR3 spans 12 residues. Per germline, CDR1 SEHNR and CDR2 FQNEAQ (reference sequence). The CDR3 DNA follows: TGTGCCAGCAGCTCCACAGGGACTGAAGCTTTCTTT. Amino acids: CASSSTGTEAFF.

The chain employs TRBV7-7 and TRBJ2-1, with D perhaps matching TRBD1 (6 bases). This CDR3 spans 18 amino acids. V was trimmed by 5 bases and J by 0 bases, leaving 20 bases between them. Germline V lookup: CDR1 SSHAT, CDR2 FNYEAQ (reference sequence). In DNA form, the CDR3 reads TGTGCCAGCAGCCCTGGACACTATGACAGGTTCTCCTACAATGAGCAGTTCTTC. This sequence encodes CASSPGHYDRFSYNEQFF. Supplemented by reference TRBV7-7 and TRBJ2-1, the full variable domain reads GAGVSQSPRYKVTKRGQDVTLRCDPISSHATLYWYQQALGQGPEFLTYFNYEAQPDKSGLPSDRFSAERPEGSISTLTIQRTEQRDSAMYRCASSPGHYDRFSYNEQFFGPGTRLTVL.

A few counts support this clonotype. The chain's CDR3 is CASSFLLDKANEQFF. For the CDR3, the DNA is TGCGCCAGCAGCTTCCTGCTAGATAAGGCGAATGAGCAGTTCTTC. This chain connects TRBV5-1 to TRBJ2-1; D is unclear. The CDR3 has 15 residues. The germline CDR1 and CDR2 sequences are SGHRS and YFSETQ. Trimming left V 2 bases short and J 7 bases short, with 16 bases between.

V is TRBV7-2 and J is TRBJ2-7; D is undetermined. From germline, CDR1 is SGHTA and CDR2 FQGNSA. V was pared by 1 base and J by 0 bases, with 10 bases between. The CDR3 extends over 15 amino acids. CDR3 DNA: TGTGCCAGCAGCTTAGAACACACCGTCTCCTACGAGCAGTACTTC. It encodes CASSLEHTVSYEQYF.